This T cell receptor beta chain derives from a study of response to subunit inactivated influenza vaccine. Study-level points and caveats: Authors suggested each seasonal flu vaccination may recruit only limited numbers of new T cells.

A single record per CDR3 protein comes from TCRdb applying MiXCR to the RT-PCR reads. Here the sample spans around 530,000 distinct CDR3 sequences, 12% being singletons. Trimming shortened V by 0 bases and J by 0 bases, and 10 bases separated the two germline ends. Germline-derived CDR1 and CDR2 are SGDLS and YYNGEE. The length of the CDR3 is 17 residues. With respect to this clonotype: The target antigen is unknown.

The clonotype was recovered from a man in his fifties or sixties who received an inactivated influenza vaccine. The sample in question was PBMCs from blood, obtained on the day of vaccination. The J gene is TRBJ2-6, the V gene TRBV9, with TRBD1 as a possible D gene (6 bases). CDR3 region: CASSVEGGSSGANVLTF. CDR3 DNA: TGTGCCAGCAGCGTAGAAGGGGGTTCCTCTGGGGCCAACGTCCTGACTTTC.